The 17 T cell receptor beta chains reported below all come from one sample, sequenced in a study of regulatory T cells in long-lasting Graves disease. Time point denoted: newly diagnosed GD, antithyroid drugs for less than 3 months. PBMCs were the source of the RNA used for TCR sequencing. Through Arm-PCR of CDR3 regions and iRepertoire HTBI primers, TCR beta libraries were built. TCRdb recomputed calls from the multiplex PCR reads with MiXCR, one row per CDR3 protein. The sample has roughly 520,000 distinct CDR3 sequences, about 12% seen once; the top ten hold roughly 8.9%. These same data were also listed under a study on T cells in Graves' hyperthyroidism and ophthalmopathy.

The material sequenced was peripheral blood mononuclear cells (PBMCs), taken at new diagnosis, from a patient treated with antithyroid drugs. The receptors originated from a woman aged 30 to 39 with Graves disease.

This clonotype was picked up a small number of times. The gene calls are TRBV20-1 and TRBJ1-4; 11 nucleotides line up with TRBD1. The trim removed 5 bases at V and 8 bases at J, leaving 10 bases unmatched. The length of the CDR3 is 15 residues. CDR1 and CDR2 (germline): DFQATT, SNEGSKA (reference sequence). The CDR3 nucleotides read TGCAGTGCTGCTCACCCGGACAGGGGGCTAGAAAAACTGTTTTTT. Translation: CSAAHPDRGLEKLFF.

Many counts were recorded for this clonotype. The chain is built from TRBV7-2 and TRBJ2-3, with 9 bases aligning to TRBD2. V dropped 4 bases and J dropped 1; count of bases not matched to a gene: 9. The CDR3 runs 17 residues. In germline, CDR1 is SGHTA, CDR2 FQGNSA. The CDR3 is CASSSWGSGRGTDTQYF. For the CDR3, the DNA is TGTGCCAGCAGCTCATGGGGTAGCGGGAGAGGCACAGATACGCAGTATTTT.

The rearrangement links TRBV6-2 or TRBV6-3 to TRBJ2-3; 9 nucleotides agree with TRBD1. The CDR3 spans 14 residues. Germline-derived CDR1 and CDR2 are MNHEY and SVGEGT. The ends lost 11 bases at V and 2 bases at J; junction bases unmatched: 8. The CDR3 DNA sequence: TGTGCCCTCCAGCGGGACAGGGTCACAGATACGCAGTATTTT. It translates to CALQRDRVTDTQYF.

This clonotype appeared many times. The chain combines TRBV3-1 with TRBJ2-1; 11 bases map to TRBD2. The CDR3 sequence is 15 residues long. J gave up 13 bases and V 1 base, and 9 bases lay outside the gene matches. Germline V gene lookup returns CDR1 LGHDT and CDR2 YNNKEL (reference sequence). CDR3 in DNA: TGTGCCAGCAGCCAAGTAGCGGGAGGGCCTGGGAGACAGTTCTTC. This codes for CASSQVAGGPGRQFF.

The CDR3 coding sequence is TGTGCCAGCAGCGTAGGTGGGACAACTTACTACGAGCAGTACTTC. Residues: CASSVGGTTYYEQYF. The chain combines TRBV9 with TRBJ2-7, with D maybe TRBD1 (6 bases). The CDR3 extends over 15 amino acids. Trimming cost V 0 bases and J 3 bases, with 13 bases left between them. Germline CDR1 SGDLS, CDR2 YYNGEE.

This clonotype has a count of ten or more. The chain is built from TRBV6-1 and TRBJ1-1; 7 bases are a match to TRBD1. With 6 bases clipped from V and 2 bases from J, the junction kept 12 bases outside the gene matches. Germline-derived CDR1 and CDR2 are MNHNS and SASEGT. The CDR3 consists of 16 residues. CDR3 amino acids: CASRGYRGAFNTEAFF. The CDR3 DNA sequence: TGTGCCAGCAGGGGATACAGGGGCGCTTTTAACACTGAAGCTTTCTTT.

This clonotype has at least ten counts. This chain uses TRBV6-5 with TRBJ2-5; 9 bases map to TRBD1. Germline lookup yields CDR1 MNHEY and CDR2 SVGAGI. V was pared by 0 bases and J by 5 bases, with 13 bases of the junction left unmatched. The CDR3 has 18 residues. The CDR3 is CASSYSLLSGTGLETQYF. The CDR3 DNA is TGTGCCAGCAGTTACTCGCTTTTGTCCGGGACAGGGCTGGAGACCCAGTACTTC.

The chain has TRBV5-4 and TRBJ1-2, with 7 bases lining up with TRBD1. V shed 2 bases and J 2 bases; nucleotides not matched to a gene: 3. The germline V gene encodes CDR1 SGHNT and CDR2 YYREEE (reference sequence). This CDR3 comprises 14 residues. CDR3 coding DNA: TGTGCCAGCAGCTTTCGGACAGGCAACTATGGCTACACCTTC. Encoded protein: CASSFRTGNYGYTF.

Ten or more counts support this clonotype. The V gene is TRBV28, the J gene TRBJ2-5; TRBD1 matches at 7 bases. The CDR3 totals 13 residues. Per germline, CDR1 MDHEN and CDR2 SYDVKM. The V and J ends lost 5 bases and 6 bases, in that order; junction bases with no gene match: 6. This CDR3 reads CASSHRTGQTQYF. The DNA of the CDR3 is TGTGCCAGCAGTCACAGGACAGGCCAGACCCAGTACTTC.

In this sample, this clonotype turned up a few times. The chain combines TRBV5-1 with TRBJ2-4, with 7 bases lining up with TRBD2. Germline-derived CDR1 and CDR2 are SGHRS and YFSETQ. Unmatched junction bases numbered 6, after V lost 1 base and J lost 8 bases. CDR3 length: 14 residues. The CDR3 reads CASSLTGSGDIQYF. The CDR3 DNA sequence: TGCGCCAGCAGCTTGACAGGCAGCGGGGACATTCAGTACTTC. Drawing the rest from reference TRBV5-1 and TRBJ2-4, the complete variable domain is KAGVTQTPRYLIKTRGQQVTLSCSPISGHRSVSWYQQTPGQGLQFLFEYFSETQRNKGNFPGRFSGRQFSNSRSEMNVSTLELGDSALYLCASSLTGSGDIQYFGAGTRLSVL.

This clonotype was seen many times. The chain uses TRBV20-1 and TRBJ2-2; TRBD1 agrees at 7 bases. This CDR3 is built from 14 residues. The J segment lost 3 bases and the V segment lost 5 bases, leaving 6 bases of the junction unmatched. Germline V gene lookup returns CDR1 DFQATT and CDR2 SNEGSKA (reference sequence). In nucleotides, the CDR3 is TGCAGTGCTCGCAGGACAGGACACACCGGGGAGCTGTTTTTT. It yields the protein CSARRTGHTGELFF.

This clonotype was recorded many times. The rearrangement uses TRBV28 and TRBJ2-5; 9 nucleotides align to TRBD2. Per the germline V gene, CDR1 is MDHEN and CDR2 is SYDVKM. This CDR3 comprises 16 residues. Germline trimming cut 2 bases from V and 5 bases from J; bases unmatched to any gene: 9. The CDR3 DNA is TGTGCCAGCAGTTTAGGATCAGCGGGAGGTGCGGAGACCCAGTACTTC. This codes for CASSLGSAGGAETQYF.

This clonotype was found many times. The rearrangement links TRBV7-3 to TRBJ2-5; perhaps D is TRBD1 or TRBD2 (5 bases each). CDR1 SGHTA and CDR2 FQGTGA come from the germline V gene. The V end lost 2 bases, the J end lost 5 bases, and 21 bases lay between the germline ends. The CDR3 is 17 amino acids. CDR3 residues: CASSLDAPGSGKETQYF. The CDR3, as DNA: TGTGCCAGCAGCTTAGATGCTCCAGGGAGTGGAAAGGAGACCCAGTACTTC.

This clonotype was found a few times. This sequence joins TRBV25-1 and TRBJ2-3; 10 nucleotides agree with TRBD2. CDR3 length equals 16 residues. Germline trimming cut 8 bases from V and 4 bases from J; bases unmatched to any gene: 12. Germline CDR1 is MGHDK and CDR2 is SYGVNS. CDR3 protein: CASSRGVAGGPDTQYF. The CDR3 DNA reads as TGTGCCAGCTCCAGGGGGGTAGCGGGAGGACCAGATACGCAGTATTTT. Full variable domain (outside the CDR3, taken from reference TRBV25-1 and TRBJ2-3): EADIYQTPRYLVIGTGKKITLECSQTMGHDKMYWYQQDPGMELHLIHYSYGVNSTEKGDLSSESTVSRIRTEHFPLTLESARPSHTSQYLCASSRGVAGGPDTQYFGPGTRLTVL.

This clonotype was seen many times. This rearrangement joins TRBV12-3 or TRBV12-4 to TRBJ2-7; TRBD1 matches at 7 bases. The CDR3 runs to 15 residues. Trimming took 3 bases from V and 2 from J; bases not matched to a gene: 7. In DNA, the CDR3 is TGTGCCAGCAGTTTGAGATCACAGGGGCCCTACGAGCAGTACTTC. This encodes CASSLRSQGPYEQYF.

This clonotype was counted only a few times. The V and J genes are TRBV20-1 and TRBJ2-3, with a tentative D call TRBD2 (6 bases). The CDR3 runs 14 residues. The ends were cut back, 6 bases at V and 5 bases at J, with 18 bases in the middle. Germline CDR1 is DFQATT and CDR2 is SNEGSKA (reference sequence). The chain's CDR3 is CSAWGDSLVDTQYF. The CDR3, as DNA: TGCAGTGCCTGGGGGGACTCCCTCGTAGATACGCAGTATTTT.

The chain employs TRBV20-1 and TRBJ1-5; 9 nucleotides match TRBD1. The V gene's germline CDR1 is DFQATT and CDR2 SNEGSKA (reference sequence). The CDR3 consists of 15 residues. V was pared by 6 bases and J by 1 base, with 7 bases of the junction left unmatched. This CDR3 reads CSAQPGQGSNQPQHF. In DNA form, the CDR3 reads TGCAGTGCCCAACCGGGACAGGGAAGCAATCAGCCCCAGCATTTT.